This TCR beta chain is from a study of blood T cell repertoires in COVID-19. As for the study in general: Italy, Spain and the United States were the sources of the convalescent and acute COVID-19 samples. PBMCs, B-cell-depleted T cells, or T cells provided the cDNA or gDNA that made up the material.

This clone appeared a single time. Germline values: CDR1 LNHDA, CDR2 SQIVND (reference sequence). The junction had 3 bases not matched to a gene; V was cut back by 5 bases and J by 4 bases. This CDR3 contains 15 residues. Participant reports of clinical history set cohort assignment. Cohort 3 donors were reported recovered after two negative PCRs, clearance, or symptom resolution. Data came from immunoSEQ multiplex PCR; TCRdb stores just in-frame clones and leaves some out. The repertoire holds 200,000 to 250,000 clones, with approximately 81% as singletons. Sequenced: PBMCs or T cells enriched from blood (not recorded which). This sequence joins TRBV19 and TRBJ1-4; 11 bases fit TRBD1. The receptor was isolated from a man aged 40-49 years who had recovered from COVID-19. CDR3 nucleotides: TGTGCCAGTAGTGTGGACAGGGGGCGTAATGAAAAACTGTTTTTT. It encodes CASSVDRGRNEKLFF.